This T cell receptor beta chain was captured by sequencing in a study of blood T cell repertoires in COVID-19. Study-wide background: From the United States, Italy and Spain came samples of acute and convalescent COVID-19. T cells, B-cell-depleted T cells, or PBMCs supplied cDNA or gDNA.

Per germline, CDR1 PRHDT and CDR2 FYEKMQ (reference sequence). Trimming removed 5 bases at V and 5 bases at J, with 13 bases between. This CDR3 comprises 14 residues. Per the original methods: Counts of nucleated cells, estimated from reference gene primer amplification, were obtained. Sequencing was performed with immunoSEQ multiplex PCR; in TCRdb, only in-frame clones are kept and a portion is missing. The V and J calls and clone size come from that table; D and trimming were worked out from the DNA. This table holds about 530,000 clones, less than 90% found once. The Seattle patients joined while their infection was active and were tracked longitudinally afterward.

The chain carries TRBV13 and TRBJ2-1; D unresolved. The specimen was peripheral blood. The TCR originated in a woman between 50 and 59 years old with COVID-19, enrolled during active disease. CDR3 protein: CASSPYSFNNEQFF. CDR3 DNA sequence: TGTGCCAGCAGCCCTTATAGCTTCAACAATGAGCAGTTCTTC. Full variable domain (missing parts from reference TRBV13 and TRBJ2-1): AAGVIQSPRHLIKEKRETATLKCYPIPRHDTVYWYQQGPGQDPQFLISFYEKMQSDKGSIPDRFSAQQFSDYHSELNMSSLELGDSALYFCASSPYSFNNEQFFGPGTRLTVL.